Included here is one T cell receptor (beta chain) sequence, with context. Trimming cost V 2 bases and J 1 base, with 10 bases left between them. Per germline, CDR1 SGHKS and CDR2 YYEKEE (reference sequence). This CDR3 is 15 amino acids long. The PCR employed 60 Vbeta primers together with 13 Jbeta primers. Clones were read by immunoSEQ multiplex PCR, and TCRdb kept only the in-frame ones, dropping some. The sample includes around 200,000 clones. The data stem from a study of cytomegalovirus exposure and HLA in healthy donors. Study-level information: An earlier analysis identified 117 million unique TCR beta sequences in approximately 170 million T cells.

The source of this sequence is a girl aged 2 to 9 in good health and CMV-seropositive. The chain carries TRBV5-5 and TRBJ2-1; TRBD2 might be the D (6 bases). The sample consisted of PBMCs. The CDR3 DNA reads as TGTGCCAGCAGCTTAAGCGGGCCTTCCTACAATGAGCAGTTCTTC. Translated, it gives CASSLSGPSYNEQFF.